Below are 12 T cell receptor beta chains sequenced from a single sample in a study of T cells after yellow fever vaccination. TCRdb reprocessed the 5' RACE reads with MiXCR, giving one entry per CDR3 protein. The sample includes roughly 350,000 distinct CDR3 sequences, over 4% of them seen just once. Sample: PBMCs, taken 5 days after the yellow fever booster vaccination. The receptor source for this set is a young man who received the YFV17D yellow fever vaccine.

The DNA of the CDR3 is TGTGCCAGCAGTCCGGTTTCTTGGGAAGGTCGGAATCAGCCCCAGCATTTT. This encodes CASSPVSWEGRNQPQHF. This chain joins TRBV6-2 or TRBV6-3 and TRBJ1-5, with unresolved D. The germline gives CDR1 MNHEY, CDR2 SVGEGT. V lost 5 bases to trimming and J lost 4 bases, with 21 bases between them. This CDR3 has 17 amino acids.

This clonotype turned up a few times. The chain uses TRBV27 and TRBJ2-3, with 12 nucleotides matching TRBD1. Looked up from germline, CDR1 is MNHEY and CDR2 is SMNVEV (reference sequence). The CDR3 is 16 amino acids. Germline trimming cut 3 bases from V and 4 bases from J; bases unmatched to any gene: 5. The CDR3 loop is CASSFNRDRGPDTQYF. The CDR3 DNA sequence: TGTGCCAGCAGTTTCAACCGGGACAGGGGGCCAGATACGCAGTATTTT.

The chain uses TRBV20-1 and TRBJ2-1, with 7 bases aligning to TRBD1. J gave up 7 bases and V 0 bases, and 9 bases lay outside the gene matches. This CDR3 has 15 residues. Germline V gene data show CDR1 as DFQATT and CDR2 as SNEGSKA (reference sequence). The CDR3 sequence: CSARDPRGPGNEQFF. CDR3 DNA: TGCAGTGCTAGAGATCCTAGGGGGCCGGGGAATGAGCAGTTCTTC.

The chain uses TRBV4-2 and TRBJ2-7, with D possibly TRBD2 on 7 matching bases. This CDR3 has 17 amino acids. V was pared by 0 bases and J by 2 bases, with 17 bases between. CDR1 is LGHNA, CDR2 YNFKEQ, per germline. CDR3 residues: CASSQEGRGTPAYEQYF. CDR3 in DNA: TGTGCCAGCAGCCAAGAAGGGAGGGGGACCCCTGCCTACGAGCAGTACTTC.

V is TRBV6-6 and J is TRBJ2-1, with D possibly being TRBD2 (6 bases). The CDR3 loop spans 14 amino acids. V was clipped by 6 bases and J by 6 bases, with 15 bases between them. Germline V lookup: CDR1 MNHNY, CDR2 SVGAGI (reference sequence). CDR3 sequence: CASRYRDLVNEQFF. For the CDR3, the DNA is TGTGCCAGCAGATACCGGGACTTAGTCAATGAGCAGTTCTTC.

This chain connects TRBV7-9 to TRBJ1-2; D is unclear. Trimming pared 1 base from V and 0 bases from J, leaving 15 bases between. The germline gives CDR1 SEHNR, CDR2 FQNEAQ (reference sequence). This CDR3 contains 17 residues. CDR3 DNA: TGTGCCAGCAGCTTAGAACATGGGTTTCAAGCTAACTATGGCTACACCTTC. It encodes CASSLEHGFQANYGYTF. The full variable domain, its missing parts supplied by reference TRBV7-9 and TRBJ1-2, is DTGVSQNPRHKITKRGQNVTFRCDPISEHNRLYWYRQTLGQGPEFLTYFQNEAQLEKSRLLSDRFSAERPKGSFSTLEIQRTEQGDSAMYLCASSLEHGFQANYGYTFGSGTRLTVV.

This clonotype has more than one count but fewer than ten. V usage is TRBV10-1 and J usage is TRBJ2-3, with 10 bases lining up with TRBD2. CDR3 length equals 12 residues. Germline lookup yields CDR1 WNHNN and CDR2 SYGVQD (reference sequence). With V trimmed by 8 bases and J by 5 bases, 1 base remained unmatched. CDR3 DNA: TGCGCCAGCGCTAGCGGGGGAGATACGCAGTATTTT. As protein: CASASGGDTQYF.

There are a few counts of this clonotype. V is TRBV12-3 or TRBV12-4 and J is TRBJ2-3; no clear D. The V gene lost 6 bases and the J gene lost 1 base, with 11 bases spanning the gap. The CDR3 has 14 amino acids. The CDR3 loop is CASSIREGTDTQYF. The CDR3 DNA reads as TGTGCCAGCAGCATAAGAGAAGGCACAGATACGCAGTATTTT.

This clonotype was recorded at least ten times. J is TRBJ1-5 and V is TRBV6-5; possible D gene TRBD1, 5 bases. V lost 8 bases to trimming and J lost 4 bases, with 18 bases between them. This CDR3 has 15 amino acids. Germline V lookup: CDR1 MNHEY, CDR2 SVGAGI. The CDR3 spells CASRPQGGGNQPQHF. The CDR3 DNA sequence: TGTGCCAGCCGACCCCAGGGTGGGGGGAATCAGCCCCAGCATTTT.

In this sample, this clonotype turned up a few times. The chain carries TRBV11-1 and TRBJ2-1; TRBD1 is a possible D gene (6 bases). CDR1 SGHAT and CDR2 FQDESV come from the germline V gene (reference sequence). Trimming shortened V by 3 bases and J by 3 bases, and 9 bases separated the two germline ends. This CDR3 has 14 amino acids. CDR3: CASSLLTGYNEQFF. The CDR3 DNA reads as TGTGCCAGCAGCTTGTTGACAGGCTACAATGAGCAGTTCTTC. Variable domain in full (rest from reference TRBV11-1 and TRBJ2-1): EAEVAQSPRYKITEKSQAVAFWCDPISGHATLYWYRQILGQGPELLVQFQDESVVDDSQLPKDRFSAERLKGVDSTLKIQPAELGDSAMYLCASSLLTGYNEQFFGPGTRLTVL.

The sample holds many counts of this clonotype. The V call is TRBV5-6, the J call TRBJ2-7; TRBD1 aligns across 9 bases. Germline values: CDR1 SGHDT, CDR2 YYEEEE. Unmatched junction bases numbered 5, after V lost 2 bases and J lost 5 bases. The CDR3 has 14 residues. CDR3 loop: CASSFGDRAHEQYV. DNA for the CDR3: TGTGCCAGCAGCTTTGGGGACAGGGCCCACGAGCAGTACGTC.

A few counts support this clonotype. This chain links TRBV20-1 with TRBJ2-1; TRBD2 is a possible D gene (5 bases). CDR1 is DFQATT and CDR2 is SNEGSKA in the germline V gene (reference sequence). The CDR3 is 16 residues long. Trimming removed 1 base from V and 8 bases from J, with 21 bases in between. The CDR3 is CSARARQLSSYDEQFF. CDR3 coding DNA: TGCAGTGCTAGAGCGCGCCAGTTGTCTAGCTATGATGAGCAGTTCTTC.